The clone carrying this T cell receptor (beta chain) has just a few counts. Its antigen remains unidentified. These data belong to a study of molecular identifiers for immune sequencing clone quantification. Germline trimming cut 0 bases from V and 0 bases from J; bases unmatched to any gene: 7. CDR1 and CDR2 from the germline V gene are DFQATT and SNEGSKA (reference sequence). The CDR3 is 19 amino acids. Findings of the study overall: Clones exceeding 20 RNA copies carried over 98% of effector molecules but under 1% of naive-cell molecules.

Listed TCR primers and previously described methods were used for bulk TCR libraries. One entry per CDR3 protein results from TCRdb running MiXCR on the PCR reads. This table holds fewer than 350,000 distinct CDR3 sequences, 24% found once. The origin of this receptor is a human donor in good health. Some libraries in this study had Jurkat cell RNA spiked in. The specimen sequenced was naive CD8+ T cells from blood, with Jurkat cell RNA spiked in. Subset noted: FACS-sorted CD8+CD4-CCR7+CD45RA+ naive T cells. The chain recombines TRBV20-1 with TRBJ2-5; 16 bases are shared with TRBD2. This chain's CDR3 is CSARDSGLAGGKYQETQYF. The CDR3 DNA reads as TGCAGTGCTAGAGATTCGGGACTAGCGGGGGGGAAGTACCAAGAGACCCAGTACTTC.